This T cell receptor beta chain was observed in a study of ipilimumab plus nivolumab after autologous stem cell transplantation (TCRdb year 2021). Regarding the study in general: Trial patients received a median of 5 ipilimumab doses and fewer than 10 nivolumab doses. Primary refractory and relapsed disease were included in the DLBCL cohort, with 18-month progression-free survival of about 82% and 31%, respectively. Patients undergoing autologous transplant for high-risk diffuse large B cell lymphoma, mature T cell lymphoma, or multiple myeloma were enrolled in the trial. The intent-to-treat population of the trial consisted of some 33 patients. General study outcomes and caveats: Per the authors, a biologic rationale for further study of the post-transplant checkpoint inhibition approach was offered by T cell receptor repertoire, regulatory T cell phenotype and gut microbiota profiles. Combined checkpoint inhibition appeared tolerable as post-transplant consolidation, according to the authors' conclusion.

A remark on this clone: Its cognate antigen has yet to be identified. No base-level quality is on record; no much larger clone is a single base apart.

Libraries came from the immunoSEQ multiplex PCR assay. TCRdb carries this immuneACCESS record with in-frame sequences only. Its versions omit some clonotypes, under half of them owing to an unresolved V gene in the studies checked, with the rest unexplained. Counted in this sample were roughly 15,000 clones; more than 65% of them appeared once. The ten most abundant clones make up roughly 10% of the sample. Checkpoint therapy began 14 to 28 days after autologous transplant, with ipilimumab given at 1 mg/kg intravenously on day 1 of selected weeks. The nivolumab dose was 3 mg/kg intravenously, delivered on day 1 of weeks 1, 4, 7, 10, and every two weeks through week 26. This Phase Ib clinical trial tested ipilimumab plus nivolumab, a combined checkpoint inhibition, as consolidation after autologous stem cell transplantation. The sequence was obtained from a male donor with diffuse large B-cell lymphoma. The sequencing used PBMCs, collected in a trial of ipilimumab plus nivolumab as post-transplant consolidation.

The DNA is TGTGCCAGTAGTATATTCGTGGATAGCAATCAGCCCCAGCATTTT. Translated, it reads CASSIFVDSNQPQHF. The V and J genes are TRBV19 and TRBJ1-5, with the D gene not confidently named. V sheds 2 bases and J sheds 0 bases, leaving 8 bases between their ends. CDR1 and CDR2 are drawn from the germline V gene (reference sequence): LNHDA, SQIVND. CDR3 length: 15 amino acids, cysteine to phenylalanine. CDR3 DNA is the only sequence kept; it has 45 bases, read in frame from the first base.